The sequence of this T cell receptor beta chain was determined in a study of blood T cells in healthy people across ages (dated by TCRdb to 2014 to 2015). In terms of the full investigation: In model experiments, template switching captured roughly one uniquely barcoded TCR beta cDNA molecule for every two T cells. The study analyzed two additional independent replicas of 1 million unique cDNA reads from the same blood draw for two donors, one aged 18 to 29 and one aged 80 or older. Donors were grouped into four age groups: young (average 16 years), middle-aged (approximately 41), aged (about 60) and long-lived (82). Age-related changes in TCR beta repertoire diversity were measured in the study by deep sequencing normalized with unique cDNA molecular identifiers. Donors of different ages were randomly distributed across sequencing lanes to avoid experimental bias.

The library was produced with 5' RACE. A second PCR of roughly 6 to 12 cycles was performed with a sample-barcoded 5' primer and a J-beta primer mix. A unique molecular identifier was introduced onto each TCR beta cDNA molecule by a template-switch 5' adaptor carrying 12 random nucleotides. Each sample yielded at least 2.5 million CDR3-containing paired-end reads. First-strand cDNA synthesis was performed from all RNA using the Mint cDNA synthesis kit, with priming by a TRBC-specific oligonucleotide. Following uracil-DNA glycosylase treatment, all cDNA underwent a first 18-cycle PCR with the universal primers M1SS and BC2_uni_R. The paper's processing steps were these. For normalization, 1 million high-quality reads, each with a distinct molecular identifier, were randomly selected from each sample. Instead of being binned into consensus sequences, reads with shared molecular identifiers were discarded. CDR3 identification, clonotype clustering and error correction used MiTCR with a Q25 quality threshold and the strictest error-elimination algorithm. Lower-bound total TCR beta diversity was estimated with a nonparametric unseen species model using Euler transformation. The public sequencing data were trimmed at Q25 with fastp and processed into clonotypes with MiXCR by TCRdb, which kept only in-frame beta chains. CDR3 protein sequences are deduplicated, and each keeps its most common genes and DNA. In this record, the V and J calls reflect TCRdb's handling and not the investigators' own analysis. The sample contains around 2 million distinct CDR3 sequences, 30% to 40% of them found a single time. The ten largest clones capture around 23% of the sample.

As to this clonotype: Which antigen it targets is not known. No base-level quality is on record; no much larger clone is a single base apart.

V is clipped by 1 base and J by 8 bases, and the sequence between their germline boundaries is 21 bases long. The CDR3 goes from the cysteine to the phenylalanine over 18 residues. The kept DNA is CDR3 alone, 54 bases in frame from the first base. The germline V gene provides CDR1 SGHVS and CDR2 FQNEAQ. Findings and caveats that apply to the study as a whole: Because profiling used bulk unsorted PBMCs, naive and antigen-experienced compartments could not be compared conclusively. Estimates of total diversity based on one million sequenced T cells were considered lower bounds and underestimates. Compared with the aged group, more naive CD4+ T cells, fewer expanded clones and increased TCR diversity were shown by the long-lived group, suggesting age selection. Because the CMV infection status of the donors was unknown, age-related changes in expanded clonotypes may potentially have been confounded. Observed TCR beta diversity per million T cells fell roughly linearly with age, and a significant reduction was already apparent by age around 40. There was a strong correlation between observed TCR beta diversity and the percentage of naive T cells measured by flow cytometry.

Donors were a few dozen systemically healthy Caucasian individuals from Russia aged roughly 6 to 95 years. Approximately 9 milliliters of peripheral blood were collected from each donor into EDTA-treated Vacutainer tubes. Ficoll-Paque density-gradient centrifugation was used to isolate PBMCs, with at least 6 million obtained per sample. Trizol reagent was used to extract total RNA from PBMCs, with at least 6 micrograms per sample. The percentages of naive CD45RAhigh/CD27high T cells were determined by flow cytometry on a PBMC aliquot from every donor. The receptor was isolated from a human donor in good health. Sequenced sample: blood. The rearranged chain carries TRBV7-8 and TRBJ1-6; the D segment could be TRBD1, given 5 matching bases. DNA sequence: TGTGCCAGCAGCTTAGTGGTGGGTGGAAGCAGAGGGGATTCACCCCTCCACTTT. This is translated as CASSLVVGGSRGDSPLHF.